The text below deals with one TCR beta chain. Its antigen remains unidentified. In the PCR, 60 Vbeta and 13 Jbeta primers were used. Sequencing used immunoSEQ multiplex PCR; TCRdb keeps in-frame clones, though not all of them. The table includes about 60,000 clones, around 77% detected once. This sample is drawn from a study of cytomegalovirus exposure and HLA in healthy donors. Study at large: T cells numbering around 180 million yielded some 120 million unique TCR beta sequences in an earlier analysis. Regarding the study as a whole: Reportedly, diagnosis of cytomegalovirus status by the classifier showed high specificity and sensitivity. TCR beta sequences numbering 15,000 to 20,000 were associated with HLA alleles at 0.05 false discovery rate in a later analysis.

CDR1 is KGHSH, CDR2 LQKENI, per germline. The V and J ends lost 4 bases and 2 bases respectively, with 18 bases between them. The CDR3 is 16 amino acids. Each donor was nominally healthy when sampled (though unrecorded immune exposures were likely). Source material: PBMCs. The chain is built from TRBV18 and TRBJ2-7, with D possibly matching TRBD2 (6 bases). This clonotype was sampled from a woman aged 35 to 49 in good health and CMV-seropositive. The CDR3 here is CASSQRRRTTTYEQYF. The DNA of the CDR3 is TGTGCCAGCTCACAAAGGAGGCGGACTACCACCTACGAGCAGTACTTC.